Shown below are 23 T cell receptor beta chains from a single sample sequenced in a study of blood T cells in healthy people across ages. A sample-barcoded 5' primer and a J-beta primer mix were used in a second PCR of about 6 to 12 cycles. Via MiXCR, TCRdb re-called the 5' RACE reads, giving one row per CDR3 protein. The repertoire consists of approximately 360,000 distinct CDR3 sequences, with approximately 51% occurring once and the leading ten covering under 65%. The specimen sequenced was blood. The receptors come from a man in his 60s in good health.

A note on this clonotype: One end of the junction is discordant with germline, which a read error may explain. This chain uses TRBV20-1 with TRBJ2-1; tentative D call: TRBD2 (5 bases). This CDR3 spans 14 amino acids. The germline V gene has CDR1 DFQATT and CDR2 SNEGSKA (reference sequence). The CDR3 loop is CSTRVSSSYNEQFF. CDR3 DNA: TGCAGTACTAGAGTTAGTAGTTCCTACAATGAGCAGTTCTTC.

CDR3 in DNA: TGCGCCAGCAGCCCCGGGGGAGGACCTGGGAACACTGAAGCTTTCTTT. Translating gives CASSPGGGPGNTEAFF. This sequence joins TRBV5-1 and TRBJ1-1, with D tentatively TRBD1 (5 bases). Looked up from germline, CDR1 is SGHRS and CDR2 is YFSETQ. The ends were cut back, 4 bases at V and 1 base at J, with 17 bases in the middle. CDR3 length: 16 residues.

The chain uses TRBV5-4 and TRBJ2-1, with D perhaps matching TRBD1 or TRBD2 (5 bases each). This CDR3 spans 15 amino acids. Germline assignment: CDR1 SGHNT and CDR2 YYREEE (reference sequence). Trimming took 0 bases from V and 4 from J, leaving 11 bases between them. The CDR3 protein is CASSLGQGVYNEQFF. The CDR3 DNA follows: TGTGCCAGCAGCTTGGGGCAGGGAGTATACAATGAGCAGTTCTTC.

This chain uses TRBV18 with TRBJ2-5, with a possible D match to TRBD2 (7 bases). The CDR3 is 15 residues long. The germline CDR1 and CDR2 sequences are KGHSH and LQKENI. Trimming took 2 bases from V and 2 from J, leaving 12 bases between them. CDR3 sequence: CASSPGGDIQETQYF. The CDR3 region has the DNA TGTGCCAGCTCACCAGGGGGGGACATACAAGAGACCCAGTACTTC. The full variable domain, rest sourced from reference TRBV18 and TRBJ2-5, is NAGVMQNPRHLVRRRGQEARLRCSPMKGHSHVYWYRQLPEEGLKFMVYLQKENIIDESGMPKERFSAEFPKEGPSILRIQQVVRGDSAAYFCASSPGGDIQETQYFGPGTRLLVL.

This clonotype was detected once. The gene calls are TRBV29-1 and TRBJ2-7; possibly TRBD1 or TRBD2 for D (5 bases each). The CDR3 contains 16 residues. CDR1 and CDR2 (germline): SQVTM, ANQGSEA. With 1 base removed from V and 7 bases from J, the gap between germline ends came to 23 bases. The CDR3 region is CSVEVLAGSSYNEQYF. The CDR3 DNA reads as TGCAGCGTTGAAGTATTGGCAGGGAGCTCCTACAATGAGCAGTACTTC.

This clonotype was seen repeatedly, ten times or more. V and J are TRBV12-3 or TRBV12-4 and TRBJ1-2; 7 bases are a match to TRBD1. With V trimmed by 5 bases and J by 8 bases, 17 bases remained unmatched. The CDR3 contains 16 residues. CDR3 DNA sequence: TGTGCCAGCAGTCCCGGGACAGACAAGGGGCGTGGCGGCTACACCTTC. It encodes CASSPGTDKGRGGYTF.

The chain couples TRBV7-2 to TRBJ2-1; 8 bases match TRBD2. The assigned J gene may be wrong: the sequence end matches TRBJ2-7 better. CDR1 SGHTA and CDR2 FQGNSA come from the germline V gene. This CDR3 spans 15 amino acids. The CDR3 DNA reads TGTGCCAGCAGCTTCTGGACTAGCATCGGCTACGAGCAGTACTTC. This sequence encodes CASSFWTSIGYEQYF.

The chain couples TRBV29-1 to TRBJ2-7; a weak D match, TRBD1 (5 bases). There are 13 residues in the CDR3. In germline, CDR1 is SQVTM, CDR2 ANQGSEA. V was pared by 5 bases and J by 1 base, with 12 bases between. The CDR3 region is CSVTTVGSYEQYF. The CDR3 nucleotides are TGCAGCGTTACGACAGTCGGGTCCTACGAGCAGTACTTC.

The rearrangement links TRBV6-4 to TRBJ2-5, with 7 bases fitting TRBD2. CDR3 length equals 14 residues. The V segment lost 3 bases and the J segment 11 bases; nucleotides outside the gene matches: 12. Germline CDR1 reads MRHNA; CDR2 reads SNTAGT. The CDR3 nucleotides are TGTGCCAGCAGTGAGAGCGGGGAGGCCAATGAGCAGTACTTC. As protein: CASSESGEANEQYF.

This clonotype came up a few times. This chain connects TRBV9 to TRBJ2-3, with D maybe TRBD1 (6 bases). This CDR3 comprises 15 residues. CDR1 SGDLS and CDR2 YYNGEE come from the germline V gene. Between the trimmed V and J ends, which lost 0 bases and 5 bases, there was a span of 13 bases. The CDR3 here is CASSVETGRGDTQYF. CDR3 DNA sequence: TGTGCCAGCAGCGTAGAGACAGGACGAGGAGATACGCAGTATTTT.

This chain uses TRBV28 with TRBJ2-4; 8 bases map to TRBD1. Near its end, the DNA agrees better with TRBJ2-7, so the J call may be wrong. CDR1 MDHEN and CDR2 SYDVKM come from the germline V gene. The CDR3 contains 14 residues. CDR3 nucleotide sequence: TGTGCCAGCAGGCCCGGGACAGGCTACTACGAGCAGTACTTC. Translating gives CASRPGTGYYEQYF.

V is TRBV20-1 and J is TRBJ1-1, with D perhaps matching TRBD1 (6 bases). In germline, CDR1 is DFQATT, CDR2 SNEGSKA (reference sequence). The CDR3 consists of 13 residues. V was shortened by 3 bases and J by 4 bases, with 12 bases between the two germline ends. CDR3 residues: CSARRGAGTEAFF. For the CDR3, the DNA is TGCAGTGCTAGGAGGGGGGCAGGCACTGAAGCTTTCTTT.

The sample holds one count of this clonotype. The V call is TRBV18, the J call TRBJ1-1; 7 bases are shared with TRBD1. V dropped 5 bases and J dropped 1; count of bases not matched to a gene: 7. This CDR3 has 15 residues. Germline-derived CDR1 and CDR2 are KGHSH and LQKENI. DNA for the CDR3: TGTGCCAGCTCAAGTACAGGGGATTGGAACACTGAAGCTTTCTTT. It translates to CASSSTGDWNTEAFF. Supplemented by reference TRBV18 and TRBJ1-1, the full variable domain reads NAGVMQNPRHLVRRRGQEARLRCSPMKGHSHVYWYRQLPEEGLKFMVYLQKENIIDESGMPKERFSAEFPKEGPSILRIQQVVRGDSAAYFCASSSTGDWNTEAFFGQGTRLTVV.

V is TRBV10-3 and J is TRBJ2-5; TRBD1 might be the D (5 bases). CDR3 length: 13 residues. V was pared by 4 bases and J by 0 bases, with 6 bases between. Germline V gives CDR1 ENHRY, CDR2 SYGVKD. Here the CDR3 DNA reads TGTGCCATCAGTGTGACAGACCAAGAGACCCAGTACTTC. Translated, it gives CAISVTDQETQYF.

This chain links TRBV28 with TRBJ2-3; D remains ambiguous. The germline V gene encodes CDR1 MDHEN and CDR2 SYDVKM. V was pared by 4 bases and J by 5 bases, with 10 bases between. The CDR3 extends over 13 amino acids. This CDR3 reads CASSWKGRDTQYF. The CDR3 nucleotides read TGTGCCAGCAGTTGGAAAGGGCGAGATACGCAGTATTTT.

The rearrangement links TRBV7-2 to TRBJ2-1, with 9 positions matching TRBD2. CDR3 size: 15 residues. Germline V CDR1 and CDR2: SGHTA, FQGNSA. Germline trimming cut 5 bases from V and 7 bases from J; bases unmatched to any gene: 9. DNA of the CDR3: TGTGCCAGCAGCCCGGGGAGCGGGAGGACGAATGAGCAGTTCTTC. Its protein product is CASSPGSGRTNEQFF.

This sequence joins TRBV5-1 and TRBJ1-3; a possible D gene is TRBD1 (5 bases). This CDR3 is built from 18 residues. V lost 0 bases and J lost 3, with 19 bases in between. CDR1 and CDR2 (germline): SGHRS, YFSETQ. CDR3 DNA sequence: TGCGCCAGCAGCTTGGCCGCTTCGGGACCGGCCTTTGGAAACACCATATATTTT. Protein sequence: CASSLAASGPAFGNTIYF.

This chain uses TRBV20-1 with TRBJ2-5, with TRBD2 matching 8 bases. Germline CDR1 and CDR2: DFQATT and SNEGSKA (reference sequence). V trimming: 7 bases; J trimming: 4 bases; junction bases outside the gene matches: 2. The CDR3 spans 11 residues. The CDR3, as DNA: TGCAGTGAACGGGAGGGAGAGACCCAGTACTTC. Translated: CSEREGETQYF.

V usage is TRBV29-1 and J usage is TRBJ2-3; 10 bases line up with TRBD2. V dropped 5 bases and J dropped 4; count of bases not matched to a gene: 0. The CDR3 extends over 12 amino acids. Germline loops: CDR1 SQVTM, CDR2 ANQGSEA. In DNA, the CDR3 is TGCAGCGTTACTAGCGGGGCAGATACGCAGTATTTT. It yields the protein CSVTSGADTQYF.

The genes are TRBV6-4 and TRBJ2-3, with D possibly called TRBD1 or TRBD2 (5 bases each). Between the trimmed V and J ends, which lost 5 bases and 1 base, there was a span of 16 bases. Germline V CDR1 and CDR2: MRHNA, SNTAGT. This CDR3 spans 16 amino acids. DNA of the CDR3: TGTGCCAGCAGTCTTCGGGGCGTTTCGGGCACAGATACGCAGTATTTT. As protein: CASSLRGVSGTDTQYF.

This chain connects TRBV28 to TRBJ2-5; 8 bases fit TRBD2. The CDR3 runs to 16 residues. Germline CDR1 is MDHEN and CDR2 is SYDVKM. V was clipped by 5 bases and J by 2 bases; unmatched bases: 10. The CDR3 here is CASSREGGVPQETQYF. DNA for the CDR3: TGTGCCAGCAGTCGGGAGGGCGGGGTTCCGCAAGAGACCCAGTACTTC.

The gene calls are TRBV20-1 and TRBJ2-5; 7 bases fit TRBD1. There are 15 residues in the CDR3. The germline gives CDR1 DFQATT, CDR2 SNEGSKA (reference sequence). The V and J ends lost 5 bases and 3 bases, in that order; junction bases with no gene match: 12. Written as DNA, the CDR3 is TGCAGTGCTGACCGGGACAGTTTTACTAAAGAGACCCAGTACTTC. It yields the protein CSADRDSFTKETQYF.

This chain uses TRBV7-2 with TRBJ1-4; D is unclear. V lost 5 bases and J 5 bases, leaving 15 bases between the germline ends. CDR3 length: 15 amino acids. Germline V gene lookup returns CDR1 SGHTA and CDR2 FQGNSA. CDR3 amino acids: CASSPEGSGNEKLFF. CDR3 DNA: TGTGCCAGCAGCCCCGAAGGGAGTGGGAATGAAAAACTGTTTTTT.